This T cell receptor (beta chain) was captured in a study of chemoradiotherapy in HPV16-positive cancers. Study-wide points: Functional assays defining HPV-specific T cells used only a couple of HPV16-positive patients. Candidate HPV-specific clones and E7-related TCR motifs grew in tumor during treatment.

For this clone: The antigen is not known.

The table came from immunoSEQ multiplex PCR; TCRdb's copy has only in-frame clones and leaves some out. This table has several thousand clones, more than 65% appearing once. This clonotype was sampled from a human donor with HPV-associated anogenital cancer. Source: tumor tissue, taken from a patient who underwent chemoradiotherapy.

CDR3 sequence reads: CATSRDYSAGETQYF. In DNA, the CDR3 is TGTGCCACCAGCAGAGATTATTCAGCGGGAGAGACCCAGTACTTC. The chain is built from TRBV15 and TRBJ2-5, with D possibly matching TRBD2 (6 bases). This CDR3 has 15 residues. The V and J ends lost 0 bases and 4 bases respectively, with 12 bases between them. Germline V CDR1 and CDR2: LNHNV, YYDKDF (reference sequence).